There are a few counts of the clone carrying this T cell receptor beta chain. This CDR3 spans 15 amino acids. With 5 bases removed from V and 5 bases from J, the gap between germline ends came to 18 bases. CDR1 and CDR2 (germline): SGHTA, FQGNSA. These data come from a study of T-cell memory formation after mild COVID-19. TCRalpha and TCRbeta libraries used 5'RACE with constant-segment primers and UMIs. From the 5' RACE reads, TCRdb called clonotypes with MiXCR, one entry per CDR3 protein. The sample holds around 310,000 distinct CDR3 sequences; approximately 22% are singletons and the top ten take roughly a fifth.

The TCR was taken from a man aged 18-30 years who had mild COVID-19 (a few samples of this study predate the infection). Cell type and time point are not known. The sample taken for sequencing was PBMCs or a T cell subset sorted from them (not recorded which). The J gene is TRBJ2-5, the V gene TRBV7-2; D may be TRBD1 or TRBD2 (5 bases each). The CDR3 spells CASSPARTAGETQYF. The CDR3 nucleotides read TGTGCCAGCAGCCCAGCCCGGACTGCAGGGGAGACCCAGTACTTC. The whole variable domain, filled in from reference TRBV7-2 and TRBJ2-5, reads GAGVSQSPSNKVTEKGKDVELRCDPISGHTALYWYRQSLGQGLEFLIYFQGNSAPDKSGLPSDRFSAERTGGSVSTLTIQRTQQEDSAVYLCASSPARTAGETQYFGPGTRLLVL.